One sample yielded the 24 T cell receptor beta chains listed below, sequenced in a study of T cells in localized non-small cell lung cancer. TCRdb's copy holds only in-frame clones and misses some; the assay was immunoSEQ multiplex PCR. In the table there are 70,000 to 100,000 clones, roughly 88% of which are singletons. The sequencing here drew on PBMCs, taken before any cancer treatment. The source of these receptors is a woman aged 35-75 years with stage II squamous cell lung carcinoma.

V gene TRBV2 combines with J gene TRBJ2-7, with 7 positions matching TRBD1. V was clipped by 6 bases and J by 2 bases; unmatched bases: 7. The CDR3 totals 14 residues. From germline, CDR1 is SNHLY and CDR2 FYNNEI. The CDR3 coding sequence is TGTGCCAGCAGGGAACGGGACAGACCCTACGAGCAGTACTTC. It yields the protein CASRERDRPYEQYF.

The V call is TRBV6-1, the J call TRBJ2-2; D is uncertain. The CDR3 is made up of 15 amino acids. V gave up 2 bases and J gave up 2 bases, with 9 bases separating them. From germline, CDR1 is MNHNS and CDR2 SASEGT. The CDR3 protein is CASSESWVNTGELFF. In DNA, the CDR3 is TGTGCCAGCAGTGAAAGCTGGGTCAACACCGGGGAGCTGTTTTTT.

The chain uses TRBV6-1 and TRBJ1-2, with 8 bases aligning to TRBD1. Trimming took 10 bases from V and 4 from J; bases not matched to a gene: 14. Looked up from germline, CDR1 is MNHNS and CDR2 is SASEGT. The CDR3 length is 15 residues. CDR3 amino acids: CAIQGSGGKGYGYTF. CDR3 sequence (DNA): TGTGCCATCCAGGGGTCAGGGGGCAAGGGCTATGGCTACACCTTC.

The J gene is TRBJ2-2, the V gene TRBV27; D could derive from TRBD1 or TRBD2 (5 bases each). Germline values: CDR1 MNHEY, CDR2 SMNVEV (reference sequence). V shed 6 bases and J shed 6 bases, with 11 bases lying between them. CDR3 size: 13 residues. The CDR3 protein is CASRPGLSGELFF. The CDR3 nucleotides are TGTGCCAGCAGACCGGGGCTTTCCGGGGAGCTGTTTTTT.

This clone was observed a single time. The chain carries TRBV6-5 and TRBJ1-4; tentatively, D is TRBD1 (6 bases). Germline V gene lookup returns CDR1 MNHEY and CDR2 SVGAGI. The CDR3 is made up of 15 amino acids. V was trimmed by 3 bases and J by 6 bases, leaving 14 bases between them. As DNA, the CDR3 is TGTGCCAGCAGTTATGGGGGCTCGAGGGATGAAAAACTGTTTTTT. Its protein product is CASSYGGSRDEKLFF.

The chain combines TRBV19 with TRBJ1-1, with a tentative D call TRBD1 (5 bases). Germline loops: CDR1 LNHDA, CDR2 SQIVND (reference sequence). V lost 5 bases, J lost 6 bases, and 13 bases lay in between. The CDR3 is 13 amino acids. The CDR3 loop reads CASSSKRGSEAFF. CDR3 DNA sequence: TGTGCCAGTAGTTCCAAAAGGGGATCTGAAGCTTTCTTT.

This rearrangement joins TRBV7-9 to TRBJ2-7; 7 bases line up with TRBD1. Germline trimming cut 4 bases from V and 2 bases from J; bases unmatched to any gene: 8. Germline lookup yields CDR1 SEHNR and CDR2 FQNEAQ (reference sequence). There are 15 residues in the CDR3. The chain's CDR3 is CASSSDRERTYEQYF. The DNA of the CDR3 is TGTGCCAGCAGCTCCGACAGGGAGAGGACCTACGAGCAGTACTTC.

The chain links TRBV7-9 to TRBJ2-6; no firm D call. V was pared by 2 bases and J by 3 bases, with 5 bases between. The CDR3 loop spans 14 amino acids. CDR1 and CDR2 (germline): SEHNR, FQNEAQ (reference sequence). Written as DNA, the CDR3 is TGTGCCAGCAGCTTAACTGTTGGGGCCAACGTCCTGACTTTC. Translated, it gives CASSLTVGANVLTF.

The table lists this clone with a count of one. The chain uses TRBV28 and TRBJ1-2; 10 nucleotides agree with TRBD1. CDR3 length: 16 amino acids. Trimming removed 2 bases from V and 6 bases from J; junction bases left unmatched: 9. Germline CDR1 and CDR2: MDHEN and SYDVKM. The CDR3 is CASSLPGQGTLNGYTF. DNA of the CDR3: TGTGCCAGCAGTTTACCGGGACAGGGGACCTTAAATGGCTACACCTTC.

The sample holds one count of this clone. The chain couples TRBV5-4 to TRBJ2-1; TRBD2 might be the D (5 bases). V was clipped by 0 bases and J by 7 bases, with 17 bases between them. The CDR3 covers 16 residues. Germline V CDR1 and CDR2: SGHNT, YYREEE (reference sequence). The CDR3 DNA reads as TGTGCCAGCAGCTTGGCCAGGACTTACCGAGGGAATGAGCAGTTCTTC. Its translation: CASSLARTYRGNEQFF.

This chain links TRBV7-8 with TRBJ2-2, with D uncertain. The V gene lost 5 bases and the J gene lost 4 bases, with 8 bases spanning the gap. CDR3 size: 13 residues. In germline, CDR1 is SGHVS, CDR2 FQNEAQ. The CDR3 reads CASSRRVTGELFF. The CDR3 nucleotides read TGTGCCAGCAGCCGCCGGGTCACCGGGGAGCTGTTTTTT.

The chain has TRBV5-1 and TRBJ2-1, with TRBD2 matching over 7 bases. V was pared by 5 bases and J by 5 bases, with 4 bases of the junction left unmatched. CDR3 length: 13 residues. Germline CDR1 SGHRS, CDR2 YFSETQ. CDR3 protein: CASRLAANNEQFF. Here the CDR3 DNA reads TGCGCCAGCAGGCTAGCGGCTAACAATGAGCAGTTCTTC.

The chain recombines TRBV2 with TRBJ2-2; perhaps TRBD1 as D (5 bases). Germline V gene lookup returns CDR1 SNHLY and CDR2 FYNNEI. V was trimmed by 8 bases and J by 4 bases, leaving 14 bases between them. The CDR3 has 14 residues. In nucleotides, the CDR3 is TGTGCCAGCCACCCCCGGACACGCACCGGGGAGCTGTTTTTT. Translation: CASHPRTRTGELFF.

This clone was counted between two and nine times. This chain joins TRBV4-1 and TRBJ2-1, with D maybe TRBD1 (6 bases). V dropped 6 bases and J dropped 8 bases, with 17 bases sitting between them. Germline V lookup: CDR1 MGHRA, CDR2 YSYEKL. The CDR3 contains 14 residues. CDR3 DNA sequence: TGCGCCAGCAGAACAGGGCCCGGAGTGGATGAGCAGTTCTTC. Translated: CASRTGPGVDEQFF.

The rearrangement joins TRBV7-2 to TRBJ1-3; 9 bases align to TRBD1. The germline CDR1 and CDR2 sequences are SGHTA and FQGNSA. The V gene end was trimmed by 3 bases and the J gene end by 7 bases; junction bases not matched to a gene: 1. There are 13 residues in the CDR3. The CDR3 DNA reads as TGTGCCAGCAGCTTGGGGACAGGGAACACCATATATTTT. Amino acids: CASSLGTGNTIYF.

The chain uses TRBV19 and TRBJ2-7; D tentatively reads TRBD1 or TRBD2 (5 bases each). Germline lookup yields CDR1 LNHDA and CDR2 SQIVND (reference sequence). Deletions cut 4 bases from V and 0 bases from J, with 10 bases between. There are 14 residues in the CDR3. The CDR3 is CASSRGRGSYEQYF. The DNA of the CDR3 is TGTGCCAGTAGTAGGGGACGAGGCTCCTACGAGCAGTACTTC.

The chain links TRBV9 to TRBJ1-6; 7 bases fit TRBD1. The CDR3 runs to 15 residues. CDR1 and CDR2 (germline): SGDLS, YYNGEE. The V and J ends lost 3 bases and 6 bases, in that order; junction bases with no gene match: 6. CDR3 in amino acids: CASSETGRGNSPLHF. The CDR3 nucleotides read TGTGCCAGCAGCGAGACAGGGAGAGGTAATTCACCCCTCCACTTT.

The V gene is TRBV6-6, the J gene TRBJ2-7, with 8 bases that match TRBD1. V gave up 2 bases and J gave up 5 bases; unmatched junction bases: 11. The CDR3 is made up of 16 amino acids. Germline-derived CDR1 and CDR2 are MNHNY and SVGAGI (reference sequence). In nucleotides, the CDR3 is TGTGCCAGCAGTTACGGTCGGCGCCAGGGGGCTGACGAGCAGTACTTC. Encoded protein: CASSYGRRQGADEQYF.

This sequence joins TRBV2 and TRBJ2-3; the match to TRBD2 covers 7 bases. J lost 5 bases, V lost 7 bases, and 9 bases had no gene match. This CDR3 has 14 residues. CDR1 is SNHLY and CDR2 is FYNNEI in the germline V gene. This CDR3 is CASKWEGVGDTQYF. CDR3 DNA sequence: TGTGCCAGCAAGTGGGAGGGTGTTGGAGATACGCAGTATTTT.

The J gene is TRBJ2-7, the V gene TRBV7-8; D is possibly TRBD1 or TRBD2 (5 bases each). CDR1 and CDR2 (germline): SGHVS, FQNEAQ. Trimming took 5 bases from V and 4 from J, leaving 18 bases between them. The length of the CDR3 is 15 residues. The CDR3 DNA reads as TGTGCCAGCAGCCGAATCTCCGGGACCGAATACGAGCAGTACTTC. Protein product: CASSRISGTEYEQYF.

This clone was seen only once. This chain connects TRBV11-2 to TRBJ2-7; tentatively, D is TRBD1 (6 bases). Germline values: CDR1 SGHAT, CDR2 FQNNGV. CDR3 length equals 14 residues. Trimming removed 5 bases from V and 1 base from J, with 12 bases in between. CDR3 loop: CASSHRDTSYEQYF. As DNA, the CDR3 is TGTGCCAGCAGCCACCGGGACACATCCTACGAGCAGTACTTC.

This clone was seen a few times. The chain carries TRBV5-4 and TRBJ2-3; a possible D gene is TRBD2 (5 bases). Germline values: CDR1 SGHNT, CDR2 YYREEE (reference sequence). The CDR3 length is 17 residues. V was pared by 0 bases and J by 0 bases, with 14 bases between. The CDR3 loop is CASSLGPGRESTDTQYF. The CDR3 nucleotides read TGTGCCAGCAGCTTGGGGCCAGGTAGGGAGAGCACAGATACGCAGTATTTT.

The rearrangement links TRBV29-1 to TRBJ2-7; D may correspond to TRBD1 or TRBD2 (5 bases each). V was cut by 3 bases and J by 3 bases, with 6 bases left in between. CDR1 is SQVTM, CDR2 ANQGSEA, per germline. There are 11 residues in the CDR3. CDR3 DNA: TGCAGCGTTGATGGGGGCTACGAGCAGTACTTC. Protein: CSVDGGYEQYF.

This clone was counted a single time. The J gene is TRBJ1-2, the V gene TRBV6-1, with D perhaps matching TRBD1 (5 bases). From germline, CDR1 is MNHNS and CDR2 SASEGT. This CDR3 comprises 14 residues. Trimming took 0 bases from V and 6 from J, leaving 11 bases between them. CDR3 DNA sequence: TGTGCCAGCAGTGAAGCAGCCAGGGCCGATGGCTACACCTTC. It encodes CASSEAARADGYTF.